Listed below are T cell receptor beta chains from one sample, sequenced in a study. TCRdb passed the RT-PCR reads through MiXCR, listing each CDR3 protein once. The sample shows about 700,000 distinct CDR3 sequences, 14% of them seen only once. The sequenced sample consisted of memory CD4+ T cells from blood. The receptor source for this set is a female donor in good health, serving as a healthy control. The CDR3 runs from the conserved cysteine through the conserved F or W. The D gene is left open where the match is weak. Only part of the rows carry a size: once, few, many, or a class if the clone is expanded.

many,TRBD2,TRBJ2-3,TRBV7-9,CASSRTSGSPPHTDTQYF,TGTGCCAGCAGCCGAACTAGCGGGAGTCCCCCACACACAGATACGCAGTATTTT
few,-,TRBJ1-3,TRBV6-5,CASSYSWVQATGNTIYF,TGTGCCAGCAGTTACTCGTGGGTACAGGCGACTGGAAACACCATATATTTT
many,-,TRBJ2-5,TRBV4-1,CASSRYQTQETQYF,TGCGCCAGCAGCCGGTATCAAACCCAAGAGACCCAGTACTTC
-,TRBD1,TRBJ2-1,TRBV5-1,CASSLGRDRGLDEQFF,TGCGCCAGCAGCTTGGGGCGGGACAGGGGGTTGGATGAGCAGTTCTTC
few,-,TRBJ1-2,TRBV6-2/TRBV6-3,CASSLHPTANYGYTF,TGTGCCAGCAGCCTCCACCCGACAGCTAACTATGGCTACACCTTC
few,-,TRBJ1-1,TRBV15,CATSARTGSAEAFF,TGTGCCACCAGCGCACGAACAGGGTCCGCTGAAGCTTTCTTT
few,TRBD2,TRBJ2-7,TRBV20-1,CSASPPAGVTYEQYF,TGCAGTGCTAGTCCTCCAGCGGGAGTAACCTACGAGCAGTACTTC
-,-,TRBJ2-1,TRBV24-1,CATSDLRQNNEQFF,TGTGCCACCAGTGATTTAAGGCAGAACAATGAGCAGTTCTTC
few,-,TRBJ1-2,TRBV7-6,CASSGGPGYGYTF,TGTGCCAGCAGCGGGGGACCGGGCTATGGCTACACCTTC
-,TRBD2,TRBJ2-3,TRBV5-1,CASFSSGSYTDTQYF,TGCGCCAGTTTCTCTAGCGGGAGCTACACAGATACGCAGTATTTT